This T cell receptor (beta chain) was sequenced for a study of siplizumab effects on memory and regulatory T cells. The CDR3 covers 16 residues. The V gene lost 4 bases and the J gene lost 3 bases, with 19 bases spanning the gap. Per germline, CDR1 SGHDT and CDR2 YYEEEE. The assay covered around 9.1 x 10^4 TCR templates per sample. TCRdb keeps only in-frame clones here, not all; method: immunoSEQ multiplex PCR. The sample contains approximately 60,000 clones, 95% to 98% of which appear only once. The V gene is TRBV5-6, the J gene TRBJ1-2; the D gene is possibly TRBD1 (5 bases). This sequence was found in a human donor in good health. Sequencing was carried out using naive CD8+ T cells sorted from blood. The CDR3 nucleotides read TGTGCCAGCAGCCATCCCGGTAGGGAGGGGTACTATGGCTACACCTTC. This gives the protein CASSHPGREGYYGYTF.